The next 29 T cell receptor beta chains were all read from a single sample in a study of blood T cell repertoires in COVID-19. TCRdb's table, derived via immunoSEQ multiplex PCR, lists solely in-frame clones and lacks some. Of about 210,000 clones listed, around 80% are singletons. Material: peripheral blood. The source of these receptors is a man aged 50-59 years with active or convalescent COVID-19.

The genes are TRBV19 and TRBJ1-1; D not certain. The germline V gene has CDR1 LNHDA and CDR2 SQIVND (reference sequence). This CDR3 has 13 residues. V lost 5 bases to trimming and J lost 7 bases, with 14 bases between them. In nucleotides, the CDR3 is TGTGCCAGTAGTGAGAGGGAGGGCCGTGAAGCTTTCTTT. Amino acid sequence: CASSEREGREAFF.

Remarks on this clone: Additional DNA sequences in this sample encode the identical CDR3. The chain employs TRBV18 and TRBJ2-2; 12 bases fit TRBD1. This CDR3 has 15 amino acids. Germline loops: CDR1 KGHSH, CDR2 LQKENI. The V and J ends lost 2 bases and 6 bases, in that order; junction bases with no gene match: 1. The CDR3 protein is CASSPGTGGSGELFF. In nucleotides, the CDR3 is TGTGCCAGCTCACCAGGGACAGGGGGCTCCGGGGAGCTGTTTTTT. Based on the CDR3 plus reference TRBV18 and TRBJ2-2, the full variable domain is NAGVMQNPRHLVRRRGQEARLRCSPMKGHSHVYWYRQLPEEGLKFMVYLQKENIIDESGMPKERFSAEFPKEGPSILRIQQVVRGDSAAYFCASSPGTGGSGELFFGEGSRLTVL.

This chain joins TRBV5-3 and TRBJ1-4; no definite D call. TRBV5-3 is recorded as an ORF, its role being uncertain. This CDR3 comprises 13 residues. V lost 7 bases, J lost 7 bases, and 14 bases lay in between. The CDR3 here is CARSPILCEKLFF. The DNA for the CDR3 is TGTGCCAGATCCCCTATCCTATGTGAAAAACTGTTTTTT.

The chain is built from TRBV2 and TRBJ2-5; D ambiguous. Germline V CDR1 and CDR2: SNHLY, FYNNEI. The CDR3 loop spans 15 amino acids. V was pared by 4 bases and J by 5 bases, with 17 bases between. For the CDR3, the DNA is TGTGCCAGCAGTGGACACGACGTGGGTATGGAGACCCAGTACTTC. Protein: CASSGHDVGMETQYF.

This clone was observed a handful of times. The J gene is TRBJ1-5, the V gene TRBV7-8; the match to TRBD1 covers 7 bases. This CDR3 contains 16 residues. Germline CDR1 and CDR2: SGHVS and FQNEAQ. J lost 3 bases, V lost 5 bases, and 10 bases had no gene match. DNA for the CDR3: TGTGCCAGCAGCCCTAAACAGGGGAATCTCAATCAGCCCCAGCATTTT. Amino acid sequence: CASSPKQGNLNQPQHF. The full variable domain, with the rest looked up from reference TRBV7-8 and TRBJ1-5, is GAGVSQSPRYKVAKRGQDVALRCDPISGHVSLFWYQQALGQGPEFLTYFQNEAQLDKSGLPSDRFFAERPEGSVSTLKIQRTQQEDSAVYLCASSPKQGNLNQPQHFGDGTRLSIL.

The chain links TRBV6-5 to TRBJ1-1, with D maybe TRBD1 (5 bases). V was shortened by 11 bases and J by 4 bases, with 17 bases between the two germline ends. This CDR3 has 13 amino acids. The V gene's germline CDR1 is MNHEY and CDR2 SVGAGI. CDR3 DNA sequence: TGTGCCGCTTCAGGGCTAAGTTCCACTGAAGCTTTCTTT. It codes for CAASGLSSTEAFF.

V gene TRBV9 combines with J gene TRBJ1-2; 8 bases map to TRBD1. The trim removed 3 bases at V and 4 bases at J, leaving 5 bases unmatched. Germline lookup yields CDR1 SGDLS and CDR2 YYNGEE. This CDR3 spans 14 amino acids. In DNA form, the CDR3 reads TGTGCCAGCAGCGCCCGGACAGGGAGCTATGGCTACACCTTC. Translation gives CASSARTGSYGYTF.

The V and J genes are TRBV7-2 and TRBJ2-3; perhaps TRBD2 as D (7 bases). The germline V gene has CDR1 SGHTA and CDR2 FQGNSA. This CDR3 comprises 14 residues. Trimming took off 3 bases at V and 5 bases at J, with 12 bases between the two ends. CDR3 DNA sequence: TGTGCCAGCAGCTTGAACAGGGAGGGAGATACGCAGTATTTT. Amino acids: CASSLNREGDTQYF. Complete variable domain (other parts from reference TRBV7-2 and TRBJ2-3): GAGVSQSPSNKVTEKGKDVELRCDPISGHTALYWYRQSLGQGLEFLIYFQGNSAPDKSGLPSDRFSAERTGGSVSTLTIQRTQQEDSAVYLCASSLNREGDTQYFGPGTRLTVL.

This chain uses TRBV4-1 with TRBJ2-3, with 9 bases fitting TRBD2. The germline V gene encodes CDR1 MGHRA and CDR2 YSYEKL. This CDR3 comprises 18 residues. The ends lost 0 bases at V and 0 bases at J; junction bases unmatched: 7. CDR3 loop: CASSQDSGSATSTDTQYF. CDR3 nucleotide sequence: TGCGCCAGCAGCCAAGATAGCGGGAGTGCAACTAGCACAGATACGCAGTATTTT.

The V call is TRBV5-1, the J call TRBJ1-5; tentative D call: TRBD1 (5 bases). Germline lookup yields CDR1 SGHRS and CDR2 YFSETQ. Trimming shortened V by 0 bases and J by 7 bases, and 14 bases separated the two germline ends. The CDR3 runs 15 residues. The CDR3 here is CASSLGSGLGQPQHF. The CDR3 DNA reads TGCGCCAGCAGCTTGGGTTCAGGGTTGGGCCAGCCCCAGCATTTT. Combining the CDR3 with reference TRBV5-1 and TRBJ1-5 gives the whole variable domain KAGVTQTPRYLIKTRGQQVTLSCSPISGHRSVSWYQQTPGQGLQFLFEYFSETQRNKGNFPGRFSGRQFSNSRSEMNVSTLELGDSALYLCASSLGSGLGQPQHFGDGTRLSIL.

The chain is built from TRBV9 and TRBJ2-1, with 7 bases lining up with TRBD1. This CDR3 has 15 residues. Looked up from germline, CDR1 is SGDLS and CDR2 is YYNGEE. The junction had 12 bases not matched to a gene; V was cut back by 5 bases and J by 7 bases. CDR3 sequence reads: CASSTLDRYTNEQFF. As DNA, the CDR3 is TGTGCCAGCAGTACTCTGGACAGGTATACGAATGAGCAGTTCTTC.

The V call is TRBV30, the J call TRBJ2-3, with 7 bases identical to TRBD2. From germline, CDR1 is GTSNPN and CDR2 SVGIG (reference sequence). This CDR3 is 15 amino acids long. The J segment lost 6 bases and the V segment lost 4 bases, leaving 13 bases of the junction unmatched. The CDR3 spells CAWKGPSGTWDTQYF. The CDR3, as DNA: TGTGCCTGGAAGGGACCGAGCGGGACTTGGGATACGCAGTATTTT.

The V and J genes are TRBV4-3 and TRBJ2-6; 8 nucleotides match TRBD1. In germline, CDR1 is LGHNA, CDR2 YSLEER. This CDR3 is built from 17 residues. Trimming took 0 bases from V and 2 from J; bases not matched to a gene: 3. The chain's CDR3 is CASSQDRTGPGANVLTF. The DNA for the CDR3 is TGCGCCAGCAGCCAAGATCGGACAGGGCCTGGGGCCAACGTCCTGACTTTC.

This clone was detected once. This chain uses TRBV5-8 with TRBJ2-3; 12 positions match TRBD2. Germline values: CDR1 SGHTS, CDR2 YDEGEE. The length of the CDR3 is 16 residues. After removal of 4 bases from V and 1 base from J, the junction contained 4 bases not matched to a gene. The CDR3 DNA follows: TGTGCCAGCAGCCTGGGACTAGCGGGTCGCACAGATACGCAGTATTTT. Residues: CASSLGLAGRTDTQYF.

The V gene is TRBV29-1, the J gene TRBJ1-4, with D possibly TRBD1 on 5 matching bases. Deletions cut 3 bases from V and 8 bases from J, with 13 bases between. Germline assignment: CDR1 SQVTM and CDR2 ANQGSEA. This CDR3 is 13 amino acids long. The CDR3 nucleotides are TGCAGCGTTGAGGGCAGGGCGGGGGAAAAACTGTTTTTT. It yields the protein CSVEGRAGEKLFF.

The chain combines TRBV7-2 with TRBJ2-1, with D unclear. Germline CDR1 is SGHTA and CDR2 is FQGNSA. The length of the CDR3 is 16 residues. Trimming left V 5 bases short and J 5 bases short, with 19 bases between. For the CDR3, the DNA is TGTGCCAGCAGCCAACGCGGAAGTAGTAGTAACAATGAGCAGTTCTTC. Protein: CASSQRGSSSNNEQFF.

The chain is built from TRBV24-1 and TRBJ1-2; tentative D call: TRBD1 (5 bases). CDR1 is KGHDR, CDR2 SFDVKD, per germline. Trimming took 1 base from V and 9 from J, leaving 17 bases between them. CDR3 length equals 15 residues. CDR3 region: CATSDLGGTPESYTF. The DNA for the CDR3 is TGTGCCACCAGTGATTTAGGAGGGACTCCCGAGAGCTACACCTTC.

This rearrangement joins TRBV11-3 to TRBJ2-1, with 14 positions matching TRBD2. With 5 bases clipped from V and 7 bases from J, the junction kept 10 bases outside the gene matches. The germline V gene has CDR1 SGHNT and CDR2 YENEEA. CDR3 length: 17 amino acids. The CDR3 loop is CASSRSSGTSGRNEQFF. CDR3 bases: TGTGCCAGCAGCCGATCTTCCGGGACTAGCGGGAGAAATGAGCAGTTCTTC.

The genes are TRBV5-4 and TRBJ2-3, with D uncertain. This CDR3 spans 15 amino acids. Looked up from germline, CDR1 is SGHNT and CDR2 is YYREEE (reference sequence). The V end lost 3 bases, the J end lost 1 base, and 12 bases lay between the germline ends. CDR3: CASSSLMRGTDTQYF. The CDR3 region has the DNA TGTGCCAGCAGCTCCCTAATGAGAGGCACAGATACGCAGTATTTT.

This chain connects TRBV29-1 to TRBJ1-1; 10 positions match TRBD1. The CDR3 totals 13 residues. CDR1 SQVTM and CDR2 ANQGSEA come from the germline V gene. The J segment lost 2 bases and the V segment lost 7 bases, leaving 4 bases of the junction unmatched. CDR3 amino acids: CSEMTGGNTEAFF. CDR3 in DNA: TGCAGCGAGATGACAGGGGGCAACACTGAAGCTTTCTTT.

DNA of the CDR3: TGCGCCAGCAGCTTGCGTTTTCTAGCGGGGGGGTACCAAGAGACCCAGTACTTC. Residues: CASSLRFLAGGYQETQYF. V gene TRBV5-1 combines with J gene TRBJ2-5, with TRBD2 matching over 12 bases. J was trimmed by 0 bases and V by 1 base; bases with no gene match: 7. Germline V lookup: CDR1 SGHRS, CDR2 YFSETQ. The CDR3 consists of 18 residues.

In its sample, this clone was seen once. This sequence joins TRBV9 and TRBJ2-1; 13 nucleotides align to TRBD2. Germline V CDR1 and CDR2: SGDLS, YYNGEE. The CDR3 is 16 amino acids. V lost 4 bases to trimming and J lost 7 bases; unmatched junction nucleotides: 8. The chain's CDR3 is CASSLGLAGVSNEQFF. In DNA form, the CDR3 reads TGTGCCAGCAGCCTCGGACTAGCGGGAGTGAGTAATGAGCAGTTCTTC.

The genes are TRBV4-1 and TRBJ2-3, with 10 positions matching TRBD2. V was clipped by 4 bases and J by 6 bases; unmatched bases: 7. The CDR3 is made up of 15 amino acids. Germline V CDR1 and CDR2: MGHRA, YSYEKL. For the CDR3, the DNA is TGCGCCAGCAGCCGATCTAGCGGGAGTGTCGATACGCAGTATTTT. It encodes CASSRSSGSVDTQYF.

This clone was detected only once. The chain combines TRBV27 with TRBJ1-6; the match to TRBD1 covers 10 bases. The V gene end was trimmed by 3 bases and the J gene end by 9 bases; junction bases not matched to a gene: 5. Germline assignment: CDR1 MNHEY and CDR2 SMNVEV (reference sequence). The length of the CDR3 is 15 residues. The CDR3 loop is CASSFRQGAFSPLHF. Here the CDR3 DNA reads TGTGCCAGCAGTTTTAGACAGGGGGCATTTTCACCCCTCCACTTT.

V usage is TRBV7-9 and J usage is TRBJ1-4, with D possibly matching TRBD1 (6 bases). V was cut by 1 base and J by 8 bases, with 14 bases left in between. Germline V gives CDR1 SEHNR, CDR2 FQNEAQ (reference sequence). The CDR3 runs 15 residues. The CDR3 region has the DNA TGTGCCAGCAGCTTAGGGTTCGGACAGCTCGAAAAACTGTTTTTT. This encodes CASSLGFGQLEKLFF.

This chain connects TRBV24-1 to TRBJ1-5, with 11 bases lining up with TRBD1. CDR1 and CDR2 from the germline V gene are KGHDR and SFDVKD. This CDR3 is built from 15 residues. After removal of 3 bases from V and 5 bases from J, the junction contained 2 bases not matched to a gene. The CDR3 reads CATSDKGQGDQPQHF. The CDR3 DNA is TGTGCCACCAGTGATAAGGGACAGGGGGATCAGCCCCAGCATTTT.

This clone was detected only once. The chain is built from TRBV5-4 and TRBJ2-1; TRBD2 aligns across 12 bases. V lost 5 bases, J lost 3 bases, and 3 bases stayed unmatched. This CDR3 region has 15 residues. Germline V lookup: CDR1 SGHNT, CDR2 YYREEE (reference sequence). The CDR3 DNA follows: TGTGCCAGCAGATCACTAGCGGGAGGCTACAATGAGCAGTTCTTC. It encodes CASRSLAGGYNEQFF.

The chain couples TRBV5-6 to TRBJ2-7, with D perhaps matching TRBD1 (5 bases). The V and J ends lost 3 bases and 4 bases respectively, with 14 bases between them. In germline, CDR1 is SGHDT, CDR2 YYEEEE. The CDR3 sequence is 14 residues long. CDR3 sequence: CASSSTKGFYEQYV. DNA for the CDR3: TGTGCCAGCAGCTCGACGAAGGGGTTTTACGAGCAGTACGTC.

About this clone: The junction departs from germline at one end; a sequencing error may be responsible. This chain links TRBV5-6 with TRBJ2-7; D perhaps matches TRBD1 (6 bases). This CDR3 has 13 residues. Looked up from germline, CDR1 is SGHDT and CDR2 is YYEEEE. The CDR3 protein is CASSFRLLGPGAF. The CDR3 DNA reads TGTGCCAGCAGCTTCAGGCTCTTGGGGCCAGGGGCCTTC.